Listed here is a single T cell receptor (beta chain). Its specificity is not known. The record originates from a study of TIL therapy for anti-PD-1-resistant metastatic lung cancer. Findings and limits, study-wide: Many TIL product clones were absent from baseline tumor, suggesting clonal contraction.

The libraries were made with immunoSEQ v3. Profiling relied on immunoSEQ multiplex PCR, and the TCRdb table lists in-frame clones only, not all of them. This table has about 26,000 clones, roughly two thirds appearing once. Regarding time point: pre-treatment sample, taken before nivolumab and TIL therapy. Pleural nodules or supraclavicular lymph nodes made up most of the excised metastases sampled. Progressing patients received lymphodepletion, expanded TIL infusion and IL-2. The TCR was taken from a woman aged 30-79 years with non-small cell lung cancer. The source was tumor tissue, collected at baseline.

The CDR3 loop is CASSPGQTSPYGYTF. In nucleotides, the CDR3 is TGTGCCAGCAGTCCCGGACAGACCTCGCCCTATGGCTACACCTTC. The rearrangement joins TRBV6-6 to TRBJ1-2; TRBD1 is a possible D gene (6 bases). The ends were cut back, 5 bases at V and 4 bases at J, with 17 bases in the middle. The CDR3 loop spans 15 amino acids. The V gene's germline CDR1 is MNHNY and CDR2 SVGAGI (reference sequence).